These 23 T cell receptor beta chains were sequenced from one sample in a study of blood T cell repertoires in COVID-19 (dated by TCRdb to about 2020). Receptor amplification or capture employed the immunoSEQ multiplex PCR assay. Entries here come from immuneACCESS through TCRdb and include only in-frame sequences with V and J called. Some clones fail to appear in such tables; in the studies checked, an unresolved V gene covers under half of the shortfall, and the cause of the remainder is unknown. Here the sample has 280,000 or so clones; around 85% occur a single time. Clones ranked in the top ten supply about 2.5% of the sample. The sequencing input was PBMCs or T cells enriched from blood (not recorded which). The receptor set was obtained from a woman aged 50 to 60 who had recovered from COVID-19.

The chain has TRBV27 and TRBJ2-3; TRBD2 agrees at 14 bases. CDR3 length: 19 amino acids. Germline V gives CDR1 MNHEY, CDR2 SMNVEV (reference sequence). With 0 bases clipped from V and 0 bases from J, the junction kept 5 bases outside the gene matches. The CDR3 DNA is TGTGCCAGCAGTTTATCCCGACTAGCGGGGGGGCGTAGCACAGATACGCAGTATTTT. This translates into CASSLSRLAGGRSTDTQYF.

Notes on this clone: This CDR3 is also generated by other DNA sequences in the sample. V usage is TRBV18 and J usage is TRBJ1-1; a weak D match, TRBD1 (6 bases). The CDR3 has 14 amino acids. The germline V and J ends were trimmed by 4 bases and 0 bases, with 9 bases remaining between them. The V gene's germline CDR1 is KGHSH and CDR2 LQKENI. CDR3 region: CASSQDRMNTEAFF. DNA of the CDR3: TGTGCCAGCTCACAAGACAGGATGAACACTGAAGCTTTCTTT.

CDR3 nucleotides: TGCGCCAGCAGCCAAGATCTACCGGTGCAGGGAGGTAGCTATGGCTACACCTTC. It is translated as CASSQDLPVQGGSYGYTF. The chain carries TRBV4-3 and TRBJ1-2; D possibly corresponds to TRBD1 (5 bases). Trimming removed 0 bases at V and 4 bases at J, with 21 bases between. The CDR3 totals 18 residues. Germline loops: CDR1 LGHNA, CDR2 YSLEER.

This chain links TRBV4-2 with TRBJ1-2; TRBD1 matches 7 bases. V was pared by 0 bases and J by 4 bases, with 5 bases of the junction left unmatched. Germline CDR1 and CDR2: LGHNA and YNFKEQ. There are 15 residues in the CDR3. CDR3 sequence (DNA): TGTGCCAGCAGCCAAGATCCGGGGACAGCCTATGGCTACACCTTC. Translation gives CASSQDPGTAYGYTF.

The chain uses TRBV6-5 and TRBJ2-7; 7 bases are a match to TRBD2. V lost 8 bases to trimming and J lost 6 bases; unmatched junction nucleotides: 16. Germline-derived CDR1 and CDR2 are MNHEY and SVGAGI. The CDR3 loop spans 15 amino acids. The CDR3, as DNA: TGTGCCAGCTCGGTGGGAGGGCCCCTTCGGTTCGAGCAGTACTTC. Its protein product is CASSVGGPLRFEQYF.

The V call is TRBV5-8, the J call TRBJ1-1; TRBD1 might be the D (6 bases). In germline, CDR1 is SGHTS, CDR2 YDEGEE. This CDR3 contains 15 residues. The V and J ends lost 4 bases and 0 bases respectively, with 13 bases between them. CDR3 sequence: CASSIDRRLNTEAFF. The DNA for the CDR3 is TGTGCCAGCAGCATAGACAGGAGACTGAACACTGAAGCTTTCTTT.

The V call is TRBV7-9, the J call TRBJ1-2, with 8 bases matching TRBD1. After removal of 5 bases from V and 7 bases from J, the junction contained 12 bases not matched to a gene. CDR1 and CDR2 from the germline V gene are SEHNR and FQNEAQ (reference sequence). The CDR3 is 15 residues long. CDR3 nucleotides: TGTGCCAGCAGCCCAGGGGGTCGGGACAGGATTGGCTACACCTTC. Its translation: CASSPGGRDRIGYTF.

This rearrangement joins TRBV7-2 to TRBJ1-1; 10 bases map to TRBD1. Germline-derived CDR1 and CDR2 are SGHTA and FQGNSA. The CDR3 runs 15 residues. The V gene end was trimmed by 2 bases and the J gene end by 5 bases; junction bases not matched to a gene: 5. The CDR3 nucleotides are TGTGCCAGCAGCTTAAGTAGGACAGGGGGAACTGAAGCTTTCTTT. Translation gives CASSLSRTGGTEAFF. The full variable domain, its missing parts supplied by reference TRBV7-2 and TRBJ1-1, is GAGVSQSPSNKVTEKGKDVELRCDPISGHTALYWYRQSLGQGLEFLIYFQGNSAPDKSGLPSDRFSAERTGGSVSTLTIQRTQQEDSAVYLCASSLSRTGGTEAFFGQGTRLTVV.

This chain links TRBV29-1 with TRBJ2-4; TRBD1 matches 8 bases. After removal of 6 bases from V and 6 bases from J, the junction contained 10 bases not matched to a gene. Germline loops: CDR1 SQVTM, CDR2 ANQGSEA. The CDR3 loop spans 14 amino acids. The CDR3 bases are TGCAGCGTGACTCTGGGACAGGCTGGAAACATTCAGTACTTC. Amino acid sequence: CSVTLGQAGNIQYF.

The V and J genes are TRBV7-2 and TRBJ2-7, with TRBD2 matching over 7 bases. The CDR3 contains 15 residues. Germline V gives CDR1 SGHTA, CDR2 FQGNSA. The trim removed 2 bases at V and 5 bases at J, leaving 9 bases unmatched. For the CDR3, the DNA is TGTGCCAGCAGCTTAAGTGGACTAGGAGTAGACGAGCAGTACTTC. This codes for CASSLSGLGVDEQYF.

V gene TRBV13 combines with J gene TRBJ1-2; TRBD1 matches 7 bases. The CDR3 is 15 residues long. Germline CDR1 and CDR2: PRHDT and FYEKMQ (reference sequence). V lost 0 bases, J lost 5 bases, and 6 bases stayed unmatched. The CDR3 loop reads CASSLGQGVWYGYTF. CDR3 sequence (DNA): TGTGCCAGCAGCTTAGGGCAGGGGGTATGGTATGGCTACACCTTC.

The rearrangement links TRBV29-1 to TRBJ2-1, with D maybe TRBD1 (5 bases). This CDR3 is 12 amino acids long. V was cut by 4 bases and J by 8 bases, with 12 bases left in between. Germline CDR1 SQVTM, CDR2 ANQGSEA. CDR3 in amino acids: CSVVPGKDEQFF. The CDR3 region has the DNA TGCAGCGTTGTGCCAGGGAAAGATGAGCAGTTCTTC.

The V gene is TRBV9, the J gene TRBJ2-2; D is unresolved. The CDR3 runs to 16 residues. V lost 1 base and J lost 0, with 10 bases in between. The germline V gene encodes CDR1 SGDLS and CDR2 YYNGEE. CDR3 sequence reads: CASSVSSGANTGELFF. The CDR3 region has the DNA TGTGCCAGCAGCGTATCGTCAGGCGCGAACACCGGGGAGCTGTTTTTT.

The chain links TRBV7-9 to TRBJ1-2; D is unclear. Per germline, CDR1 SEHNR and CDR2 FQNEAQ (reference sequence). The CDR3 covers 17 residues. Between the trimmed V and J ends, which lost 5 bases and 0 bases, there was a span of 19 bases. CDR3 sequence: CASSPPGAGTTNYGYTF. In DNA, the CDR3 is TGTGCCAGCAGCCCCCCTGGTGCGGGAACGACTAACTATGGCTACACCTTC. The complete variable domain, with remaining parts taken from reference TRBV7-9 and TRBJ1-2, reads DTGVSQNPRHKITKRGQNVTFRCDPISEHNRLYWYRQTLGQGPEFLTYFQNEAQLEKSRLLSDRFSAERPKGSFSTLEIQRTEQGDSAMYLCASSPPGAGTTNYGYTFGSGTRLTVV.

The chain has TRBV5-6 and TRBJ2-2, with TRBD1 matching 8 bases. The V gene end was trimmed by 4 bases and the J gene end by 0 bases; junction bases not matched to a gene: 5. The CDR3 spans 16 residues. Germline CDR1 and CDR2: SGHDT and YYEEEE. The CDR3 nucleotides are TGTGCCAGCAGCAGAGAGACAGGGGCGAACACCGGGGAGCTGTTTTTT. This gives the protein CASSRETGANTGELFF.

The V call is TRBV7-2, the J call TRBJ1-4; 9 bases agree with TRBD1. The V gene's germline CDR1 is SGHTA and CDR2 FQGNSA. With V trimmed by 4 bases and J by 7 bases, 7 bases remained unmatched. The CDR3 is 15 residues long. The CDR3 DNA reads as TGTGCCAGCAGCTCTAAACAGGGGGCCGCTGAAAAACTGTTTTTT. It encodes CASSSKQGAAEKLFF.

CDR3 in DNA: TGTGCCAGCAGCCGATGGACAGGGATCGCCTACGAGCAGTACTTC. The encoded protein is CASSRWTGIAYEQYF. The chain is built from TRBV7-9 and TRBJ2-7, with 8 bases fitting TRBD1. The V gene's germline CDR1 is SEHNR and CDR2 FQNEAQ (reference sequence). The CDR3 is 15 residues long. Trimming cost V 5 bases and J 2 bases; bases outside gene matches: 8.

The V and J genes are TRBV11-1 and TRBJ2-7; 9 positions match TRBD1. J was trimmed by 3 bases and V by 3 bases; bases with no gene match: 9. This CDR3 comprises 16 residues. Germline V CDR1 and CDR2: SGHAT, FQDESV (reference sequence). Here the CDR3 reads CASSFGTGNFGYEQYF. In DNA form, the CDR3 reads TGTGCCAGCAGCTTCGGGACAGGGAATTTTGGCTACGAGCAGTACTTC. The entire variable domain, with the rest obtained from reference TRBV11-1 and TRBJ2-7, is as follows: EAEVAQSPRYKITEKSQAVAFWCDPISGHATLYWYRQILGQGPELLVQFQDESVVDDSQLPKDRFSAERLKGVDSTLKIQPAELGDSAMYLCASSFGTGNFGYEQYFGPGTRLTVT.

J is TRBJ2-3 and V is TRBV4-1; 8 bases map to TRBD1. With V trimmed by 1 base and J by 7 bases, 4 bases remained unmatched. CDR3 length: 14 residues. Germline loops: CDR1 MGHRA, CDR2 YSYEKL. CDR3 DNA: TGCGCCAGCAGCCAAGGGACAGGGTGGAATACGCAGTATTTT. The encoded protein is CASSQGTGWNTQYF.

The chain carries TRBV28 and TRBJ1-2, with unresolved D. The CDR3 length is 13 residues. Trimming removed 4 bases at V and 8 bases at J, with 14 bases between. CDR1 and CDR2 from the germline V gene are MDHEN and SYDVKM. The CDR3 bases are TGTGCCAGCAGTTCTGAACCCACGAGGGGCTACACCTTC. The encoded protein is CASSSEPTRGYTF.

This chain's CDR3 is CASSLARVSGPSYNEQFF. DNA of the CDR3: TGTGCCAGCAGCTTAGCGCGGGTTAGCGGGCCCTCCTACAATGAGCAGTTCTTC. This sequence joins TRBV7-2 and TRBJ2-1; TRBD2 aligns across 7 bases. The CDR3 is 18 amino acids. J was trimmed by 0 bases and V by 0 bases; bases with no gene match: 8. Per germline, CDR1 SGHTA and CDR2 FQGNSA. Drawing the rest from reference TRBV7-2 and TRBJ2-1, the complete variable domain is GAGVSQSPSNKVTEKGKDVELRCDPISGHTALYWYRQSLGQGLEFLIYFQGNSAPDKSGLPSDRFSAERTGGSVSTLTIQRTQQEDSAVYLCASSLARVSGPSYNEQFFGPGTRLTVL.

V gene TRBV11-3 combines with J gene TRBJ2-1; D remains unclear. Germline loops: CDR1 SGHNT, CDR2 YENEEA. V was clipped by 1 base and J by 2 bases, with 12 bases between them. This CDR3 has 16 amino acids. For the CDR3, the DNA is TGTGCCAGCAGCTTAGTCTTCTCTGAGCCCTACAATGAGCAGTTCTTC. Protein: CASSLVFSEPYNEQFF. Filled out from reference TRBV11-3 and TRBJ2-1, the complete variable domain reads EAGVVQSPRYKIIEKKQPVAFWCNPISGHNTLYWYLQNLGQGPELLIRYENEEAVDDSQLPKDRFSAERLKGVDSTLKIQPAELGDSAVYLCASSLVFSEPYNEQFFGPGTRLTVL.

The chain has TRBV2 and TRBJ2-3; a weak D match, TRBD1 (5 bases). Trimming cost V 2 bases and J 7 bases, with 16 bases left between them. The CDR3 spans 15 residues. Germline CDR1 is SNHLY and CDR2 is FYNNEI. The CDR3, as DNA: TGTGCCAGCAGTGAATCGGCCCTCGGACACAATACGCAGTATTTT. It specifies CASSESALGHNTQYF.